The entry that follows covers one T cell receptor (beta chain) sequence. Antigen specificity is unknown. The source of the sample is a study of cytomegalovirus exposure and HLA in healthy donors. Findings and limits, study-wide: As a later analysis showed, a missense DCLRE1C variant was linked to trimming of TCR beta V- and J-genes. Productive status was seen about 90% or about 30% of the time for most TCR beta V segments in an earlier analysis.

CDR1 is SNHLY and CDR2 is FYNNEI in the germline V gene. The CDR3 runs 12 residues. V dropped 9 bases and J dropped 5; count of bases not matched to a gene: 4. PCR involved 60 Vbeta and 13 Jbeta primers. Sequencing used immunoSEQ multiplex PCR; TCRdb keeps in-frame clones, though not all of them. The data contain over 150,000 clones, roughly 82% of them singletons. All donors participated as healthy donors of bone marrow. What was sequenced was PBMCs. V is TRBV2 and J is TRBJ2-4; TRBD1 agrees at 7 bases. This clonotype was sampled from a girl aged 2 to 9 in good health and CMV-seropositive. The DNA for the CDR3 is TGTGCCAGTCGGGACAGCCAAAACATTCAGTACTTC. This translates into CASRDSQNIQYF.